Presented here are 26 T cell receptor beta chains from one specimen sequenced in a study of blood T cell repertoires in COVID-19. Some clones are missing from TCRdb's copy, which holds only in-frame ones; the method was immunoSEQ multiplex PCR. In the table there are around 57,000 clones, 90% of which are singletons. Specimen: peripheral blood. These receptors came from a human donor with active COVID-19. The donor label of this sample is uncertain.

The V call is TRBV28, the J call TRBJ2-7, with 9 nucleotides matching TRBD1. Trimming removed 7 bases from V and 4 bases from J; junction bases left unmatched: 11. There are 15 residues in the CDR3. Per the germline V gene, CDR1 is MDHEN and CDR2 is SYDVKM. This CDR3 is CASIYTGGRGYEQYF. The DNA of the CDR3 is TGTGCCAGCATTTACACAGGGGGCCGCGGTTACGAGCAGTACTTC.

The V gene is TRBV4-2, the J gene TRBJ1-3, with TRBD1 as a possible D gene (5 bases). CDR3 length: 15 amino acids. The ends were cut back, 0 bases at V and 2 bases at J, with 8 bases in the middle. The germline V gene has CDR1 LGHNA and CDR2 YNFKEQ. The CDR3 region is CASSQEGGAGNTIYF. The CDR3 DNA follows: TGTGCCAGCAGCCAAGAGGGGGGGGCTGGAAACACCATATATTTT.

The V call is TRBV30, the J call TRBJ1-1, with D perhaps matching TRBD1 (5 bases). The CDR3 contains 14 residues. V lost 1 base to trimming and J lost 5 bases, with 14 bases between them. The germline V gene encodes CDR1 GTSNPN and CDR2 SVGIG (reference sequence). CDR3 amino acids: CAWSEMAGRTEAFF. CDR3 in DNA: TGTGCCTGGAGTGAAATGGCAGGGCGGACTGAAGCTTTCTTT.

The chain links TRBV27 to TRBJ1-2; possible D gene TRBD1, 6 bases. The CDR3 has 14 amino acids. V lost 5 bases and J lost 8, with 18 bases in between. Germline assignment: CDR1 MNHEY and CDR2 SMNVEV (reference sequence). CDR3 nucleotides: TGTGCCAGCAGTCCGCGACAGGATTTGGCCGGCTACACCTTC. Translating it yields CASSPRQDLAGYTF.

This clone was detected only once. The V gene is TRBV2, the J gene TRBJ2-5, with 9 bases identical to TRBD2. V was clipped by 7 bases and J by 5 bases; unmatched bases: 11. The CDR3 is 15 amino acids. Germline V gene sequence: CDR1 SNHLY, CDR2 FYNNEI. CDR3: CASIAVLAGSETQYF. In DNA, the CDR3 is TGTGCCAGCATAGCGGTGCTAGCGGGGAGTGAGACCCAGTACTTC.

This clone was detected only once. The chain joins TRBV7-2 to TRBJ2-7; a possible D gene is TRBD2 (6 bases). Trimming left V 8 bases short and J 0 bases short, with 14 bases between. The germline V gene has CDR1 SGHTA and CDR2 FQGNSA. This CDR3 is 14 amino acids long. In DNA, the CDR3 is TGTGCCAGCCGGAGGGCCCCATTCTCCTACGAGCAGTACTTC. Its translation is CASRRAPFSYEQYF.

The chain uses TRBV2 and TRBJ2-1, with D possibly matching TRBD2 (7 bases). Trimming pared 3 bases from V and 5 bases from J, leaving 11 bases between. The CDR3 covers 14 residues. CDR1 and CDR2 (germline): SNHLY, FYNNEI. CDR3 nucleotides: TGTGCCAGCAGTGAGGGGGGGCGGGACAATGAGCAGTTCTTC. This gives the protein CASSEGGRDNEQFF.

This chain uses TRBV14 with TRBJ2-7; D is undetermined. The CDR3 is 15 amino acids. Germline-derived CDR1 and CDR2 are SGHDN and FVKESK. Between the trimmed V and J ends, which lost 0 bases and 3 bases, there was a span of 12 bases. The CDR3 here is CASSQDVGGFYEQYF. Here the CDR3 DNA reads TGTGCCAGCAGCCAAGATGTAGGCGGTTTCTACGAGCAGTACTTC.

The CDR3, as DNA: TGCGCCAGCAGCTTCGGACTAGCGGGAGGCGGGGAGCAGTTCTTC. It yields the protein CASSFGLAGGGEQFF. The chain is built from TRBV5-1 and TRBJ2-1, with TRBD2 matching over 14 bases. The germline CDR1 and CDR2 sequences are SGHRS and YFSETQ. Trimming at V came to 2 bases and at J to 10 bases, leaving 5 bases not matched to a gene. The CDR3 length is 15 residues.

The chain employs TRBV7-8 and TRBJ1-4; no reliable D call. The CDR3 loop spans 14 amino acids. The germline gives CDR1 SGHVS, CDR2 FQNEAQ. V shed 4 bases and J shed 5 bases, with 11 bases lying between them. The DNA for the CDR3 is TGTGCCAGCAGCTACCTCGGGGAAAATGAAAAACTGTTTTTT. Its protein product is CASSYLGENEKLFF.

V usage is TRBV7-2 and J usage is TRBJ2-1; 11 bases fit TRBD2. V trimming: 3 bases; J trimming: 2 bases; junction bases outside the gene matches: 3. The CDR3 has 16 amino acids. The germline gives CDR1 SGHTA, CDR2 FQGNSA. Written as DNA, the CDR3 is TGTGCCAGCAGCTTGCTGACTAGCGGGACCTACAATGAGCAGTTCTTC. Translating gives CASSLLTSGTYNEQFF.

The genes are TRBV5-4 and TRBJ1-2, with D maybe TRBD1 (6 bases). This CDR3 contains 13 residues. The germline V gene has CDR1 SGHNT and CDR2 YYREEE (reference sequence). Trimming left V 4 bases short and J 4 bases short, with 11 bases between. The chain's CDR3 is CASSVTGTYGYTF. The CDR3 DNA reads as TGTGCCAGCAGCGTGACAGGTACCTATGGCTACACCTTC.

V usage is TRBV30 and J usage is TRBJ2-5; 13 nucleotides match TRBD2. J gave up 4 bases and V 2 bases, and 7 bases lay outside the gene matches. Germline lookup yields CDR1 GTSNPN and CDR2 SVGIG (reference sequence). CDR3 length equals 16 residues. CDR3 sequence reads: CAWSRLTSGGPETQYF. The CDR3 DNA sequence: TGTGCCTGGAGTCGCCTGACTAGCGGGGGGCCAGAGACCCAGTACTTC.

The chain couples TRBV30 to TRBJ2-5, with 16 bases lining up with TRBD2. CDR1 is GTSNPN and CDR2 is SVGIG in the germline V gene (reference sequence). The CDR3 runs to 16 residues. Germline trimming cut 4 bases from V and 5 bases from J; bases unmatched to any gene: 7. The CDR3 here is CAWTGTSGRARETQYF. The CDR3 DNA is TGTGCCTGGACCGGGACTAGCGGGAGGGCCCGGGAGACCCAGTACTTC. The full variable domain, rest sourced from reference TRBV30 and TRBJ2-5, is SQTIHQWPATLVQPVGSPLSLECTVEGTSNPNLYWYRQAAGRGLQLLFYSVGIGQISSEVPQNLSASRPQDRQFILSSKKLLLSDSGFYLCAWTGTSGRARETQYFGPGTRLLVL.

The chain couples TRBV12-5 to TRBJ2-1; D is unresolved. The V gene lost 2 bases and the J gene lost 9 bases, with 14 bases spanning the gap. The CDR3 is 14 amino acids. Germline assignment: CDR1 LGHNT and CDR2 FRNRAP. The CDR3 DNA is TGTGCTAGTGGTTTGCCCTCACCAGGTTCTGAGCAGTTCTTC. Its translation is CASGLPSPGSEQFF.

Only a few counts were recorded for this clone. The V and J genes are TRBV7-6 and TRBJ2-2; D perhaps matches TRBD2 (5 bases). With 5 bases removed from V and 7 bases from J, the gap between germline ends came to 17 bases. Germline V CDR1 and CDR2: SGHVS, FNYEAQ. The CDR3 loop spans 15 amino acids. The CDR3 here is CASSGWTLSGGELFF. As DNA, the CDR3 is TGTGCCAGCAGCGGATGGACTCTCTCGGGCGGGGAGCTGTTTTTT.

The CDR3 here is CASSVLGGGHHGANVLTF. The CDR3 DNA follows: TGTGCCAGCAGCGTCCTCGGGGGGGGACACCATGGGGCCAACGTCCTGACTTTC. The gene calls are TRBV9 and TRBJ2-6; TRBD2 matches 8 bases. The V and J ends lost 2 bases and 3 bases, in that order; junction bases with no gene match: 10. The CDR3 length is 18 residues. Germline CDR1 reads SGDLS; CDR2 reads YYNGEE. Based on the CDR3 plus reference TRBV9 and TRBJ2-6, the full variable domain is DSGVTQTPKHLITATGQRVTLRCSPRSGDLSVYWYQQSLDQGLQFLIQYYNGEERAKGNILERFSAQQFPDLHSELNLSSLELGDSALYFCASSVLGGGHHGANVLTFGAGSRLTVL.

The V call is TRBV24-1, the J call TRBJ2-1; D remains unclear. Germline V gene sequence: CDR1 KGHDR, CDR2 SFDVKD. The germline V and J ends were trimmed by 7 bases and 9 bases, with 15 bases remaining between them. The CDR3 covers 13 residues. The CDR3 region is CATSGPLATEQFF. Here the CDR3 DNA reads TGTGCCACCAGCGGTCCCTTAGCCACTGAGCAGTTCTTC.

The J gene is TRBJ2-7, the V gene TRBV28; unclear D gene. This CDR3 has 12 residues. Trimming took 3 bases from V and 9 from J, leaving 12 bases between them. Germline loops: CDR1 MDHEN, CDR2 SYDVKM. Here the CDR3 reads CASSFSEPGQYF. The CDR3 nucleotides are TGTGCCAGCAGTTTCTCGGAGCCCGGGCAGTACTTC.

The rearrangement uses TRBV7-8 and TRBJ1-1; tentatively, D is TRBD1 (5 bases). Trimming cost V 5 bases and J 2 bases, with 15 bases left between them. Germline values: CDR1 SGHVS, CDR2 FQNEAQ. The CDR3 length is 15 residues. CDR3: CASSGGTGVNTEAFF. In DNA, the CDR3 is TGTGCCAGCAGCGGGGGGACCGGGGTTAACACTGAAGCTTTCTTT.

The chain carries TRBV4-1 and TRBJ2-5; D is ambiguous. Trimming cost V 0 bases and J 4 bases, with 15 bases left between them. The V gene's germline CDR1 is MGHRA and CDR2 YSYEKL. This CDR3 spans 16 amino acids. The CDR3 DNA sequence: TGCGCCAGCAGCCAAGAAGGCACCTATCGCGGAGAGACCCAGTACTTC. This translates into CASSQEGTYRGETQYF.

The chain has TRBV27 and TRBJ2-5; TRBD1 matches 12 bases. After removal of 6 bases from V and 6 bases from J, the junction contained 11 bases not matched to a gene. The CDR3 covers 16 residues. Germline lookup yields CDR1 MNHEY and CDR2 SMNVEV (reference sequence). CDR3 in DNA: TGTGCCAGCAGCCCCTGGGACAGGGGGCGCGTGAAGACCCAGTACTTC. Amino acid sequence: CASSPWDRGRVKTQYF.

The chain is built from TRBV5-1 and TRBJ2-6; D unresolved. CDR1 and CDR2 from the germline V gene are SGHRS and YFSETQ. V lost 0 bases and J lost 0, with 10 bases in between. The CDR3 is 17 residues long. CDR3: CASSLVAASSGANVLTF. As DNA, the CDR3 is TGCGCCAGCAGCTTGGTTGCAGCGAGCTCTGGGGCCAACGTCCTGACTTTC.

V gene TRBV4-3 combines with J gene TRBJ1-5; D perhaps matches TRBD1 (6 bases). Trimming cost V 0 bases and J 6 bases, with 18 bases left between them. Per germline, CDR1 LGHNA and CDR2 YSLEER. CDR3 length: 17 amino acids. DNA of the CDR3: TGCGCCAGCAGCCAAGAATTGGCCAGGCAGGGGCTTCAGCCCCAGCATTTT. Its protein product is CASSQELARQGLQPQHF.

This sequence joins TRBV19 and TRBJ1-1; tentatively, D is TRBD1 (5 bases). Germline CDR1 and CDR2: LNHDA and SQIVND (reference sequence). The CDR3 spans 18 residues. V lost 4 bases to trimming and J lost 0 bases, with 21 bases between them. Here the CDR3 reads CASSTGIVRAAMNTEAFF. Here the CDR3 DNA reads TGTGCCAGTAGTACAGGGATAGTTAGGGCGGCGATGAACACTGAAGCTTTCTTT.

This clone was seen only once. J is TRBJ1-4 and V is TRBV21-1; TRBD1 is taken as the D call from the table, unchecked against the DNA. TRBV21-1 counts as a pseudogene. The CDR3 runs 14 residues. CDR3 sequence (DNA): TGTGCCAGCAGCGACGGGACAGGGGATGAAAAACTGTTTTTT. It specifies CASSDGTGDEKLFF.